Below, one TCR beta chain is given with its context. Other DNA sequences within the sample encode an identical CDR3. This table comes from immunoSEQ multiplex PCR, and its TCRdb copy is limited to in-frame clones, with some not included. The sample has under 1,100,000 clones; 65% to 75% are singletons. The data stem from a study of shared clonotypes between healthy human individuals. V shed 4 bases, J shed 2 bases, and the junction held 3 bases outside the gene matches. The CDR3 length is 15 residues. Germline V gene sequence: CDR1 SEHNR, CDR2 FQNEAQ (reference sequence). The rearrangement joins TRBV7-9 to TRBJ2-3; 10 bases are shared with TRBD2. The sequence was collected from a man between 18 and 35 years old in good health. Sequences were obtained from memory CD4+ T cells sorted from blood. The subset was: CD45RA-negative fraction. The CDR3 bases are TGTGCCAGCAGCTCACTAGCGGGGTTCACAGATACGCAGTATTTT. Protein: CASSSLAGFTDTQYF.